This T cell receptor beta chain was captured by sequencing in a study of PD-1 blockade in classical Hodgkin lymphoma (dated by TCRdb to the early 2020s). Turning to the overall study: Nivolumab dosing was 3 mg/kg intravenously every 2 weeks, continuing until either disease progression or unacceptable toxicity. The study used CyTOF and TCR beta sequencing to define a peripheral blood immune signature of response to PD-1 blockade in classical Hodgkin lymphoma. The research as a whole found: The study was restricted to a single clinical trial cohort, and the causes of repertoire differences, possibly disease activity or prior therapy, were left undefined. CD4+ but not CD8+ TCR diversity rose significantly by C4D1 (p=0.0027 vs p=0.16), most apparent in complete responders (p=0.02). Baseline TCR diversity was reported to be lower in newly diagnosed patients than in healthy donors and to be lower still in relapsed/refractory patients. Patients starting nivolumab less than 1 year after ASCT had lower diversity and were excluded from later analyses to avoid confounding by immune reconstitution. Trial patients with a complete response had baseline diversity similar to that of newly diagnosed patients, while partial responders and progressors had significantly lower diversity.

The Qiagen DNeasy kit was used to extract genomic DNA from unsorted PBMCs and from the negatively selected CD4+ and CD8+ fractions. Amplification of TCR beta CDR3 regions was done by immunoSEQ multiplex PCR with primers that anneal to V and J segments. A synthetic immune receptor repertoire was used to minimize amplification bias, and any residual bias was removed computationally once sequencing was done. The study's own analysis went as follows. Custom Python scripts were used to quantify repertoire diversity as the Shannon entropy index. Unsorted, CD4+ and CD8+ repertoires were examined separately, except in combined analyses, for which CD4+ and CD8+ sequences were merged in silico. Clonal expansion was defined as at least a 2-fold frequency increase after treatment relative to C1D1, with a pseudocount of 0.5 for undetected baseline clones. Clones with 0 or 1 copy at C1D1 were classified as singleton clones, and clones with 2 or more copies were classified as non-singleton clones. Clones expanded in unsorted samples were annotated as CD4+, CD8+ or unknown by matching protein sequences in sorted samples from the same patient. Wilcoxon tests on paired samples were used to test changes in diversity from C1D1 to C4D1. TCRdb re-hosts the immuneACCESS table, in-frame sequences only. Its copies lack some clones; in the studies checked, an unresolved V gene accounts for under half of them, and the cause for the rest is not known. Clonal size and the V and J genes are those of that table, whereas D and trimming came from the DNA. The sample yields roughly 100,000 clones; approximately 89% were counted once. Clones ranked in the top ten supply under 20% of the sample.

Here V drops 4 bases and J drops 7 bases, and the junction holds 5 bases not matched to any gene. CDR3 length: 13 amino acids, cysteine to phenylalanine. The sequence is cut down to CDR3 DNA, 39 bases in frame from base 1. Sequences SQVTM (CDR1) and ANQGSEA (CDR2) are obtained from the germline V gene. Details on this clone: It has no known antigen specificity. No much larger clone exists at a distance of one base, and base qualities are not known.

Per the publication, the time point label means: cycle 4 day 1 (C4D1), after 6 weeks of nivolumab. Every trial patient had relapsed after autologous stem cell transplantation, and cohorts A, B and C differed in prior brentuximab vedotin exposure. The trial cohort comprised fewer than 65 patients with relapsed/refractory classical Hodgkin lymphoma whose best overall responses were complete response, partial response or progressive disease. Single-agent nivolumab was administered to trial patients in the multi-cohort phase II CheckMate 205 trial. An independent review committee assessed best overall response by applying the 2007 International Working Group response criteria. PBMCs from the trial were collected at three points: immediately before nivolumab initiation (C1D1), and during therapy at cycle 2 day 1 and cycle 4 day 1. Peripheral blood was collected in 8 mL Vacutainer Cell Preparation Tubes, from which PBMCs were isolated by centrifugation and then cryopreserved.

The V and J genes are TRBV29-1 and TRBJ1-5; TRBD1 lines up with 9 middle nucleotides. Sequencing used peripheral blood mononuclear cells (PBMCs), obtained before the fourth cycle of nivolumab. This receptor was taken from a human donor with classical Hodgkin lymphoma. The DNA reads TGCAGCGTTGTACAGGGGGCACAGCAGCCCCAGCATTTT. Translated, it reads CSVVQGAQQPQHF.